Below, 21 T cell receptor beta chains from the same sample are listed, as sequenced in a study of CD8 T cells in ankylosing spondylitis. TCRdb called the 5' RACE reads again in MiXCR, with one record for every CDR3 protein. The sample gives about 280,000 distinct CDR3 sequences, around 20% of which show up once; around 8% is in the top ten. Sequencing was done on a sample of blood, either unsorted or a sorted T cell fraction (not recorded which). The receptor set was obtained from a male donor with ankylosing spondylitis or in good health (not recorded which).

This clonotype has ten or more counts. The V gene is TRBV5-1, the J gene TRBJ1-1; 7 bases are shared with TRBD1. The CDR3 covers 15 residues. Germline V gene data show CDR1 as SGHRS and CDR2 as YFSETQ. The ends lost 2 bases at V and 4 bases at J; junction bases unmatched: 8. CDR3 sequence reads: CASSLQGWGPTEAFF. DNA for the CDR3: TGCGCCAGCAGCTTACAGGGGTGGGGACCCACTGAAGCTTTCTTT.

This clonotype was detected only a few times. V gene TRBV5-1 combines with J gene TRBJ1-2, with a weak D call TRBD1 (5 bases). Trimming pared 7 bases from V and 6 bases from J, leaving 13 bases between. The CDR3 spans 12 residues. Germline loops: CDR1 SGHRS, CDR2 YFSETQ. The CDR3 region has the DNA TGCGCCAGCGGTCCCGACAGACATGGCTACACCTTC. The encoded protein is CASGPDRHGYTF. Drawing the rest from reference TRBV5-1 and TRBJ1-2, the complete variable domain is KAGVTQTPRYLIKTRGQQVTLSCSPISGHRSVSWYQQTPGQGLQFLFEYFSETQRNKGNFPGRFSGRQFSNSRSEMNVSTLELGDSALYLCASGPDRHGYTFGSGTRLTVV.

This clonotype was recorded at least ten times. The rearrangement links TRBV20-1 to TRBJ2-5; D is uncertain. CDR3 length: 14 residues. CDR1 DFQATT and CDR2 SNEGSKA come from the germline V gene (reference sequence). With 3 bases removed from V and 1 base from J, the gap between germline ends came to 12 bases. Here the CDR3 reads CSASPGSFQETQYF. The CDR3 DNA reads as TGCAGTGCTAGTCCAGGCTCCTTCCAAGAGACCCAGTACTTC.

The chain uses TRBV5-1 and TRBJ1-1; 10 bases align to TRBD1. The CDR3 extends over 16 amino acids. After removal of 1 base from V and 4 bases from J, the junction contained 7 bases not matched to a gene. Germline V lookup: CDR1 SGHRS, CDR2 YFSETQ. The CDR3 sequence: CASSLMTGGLGTEAFF. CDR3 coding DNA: TGCGCCAGCAGCTTGATGACAGGGGGCTTAGGCACTGAAGCTTTCTTT.

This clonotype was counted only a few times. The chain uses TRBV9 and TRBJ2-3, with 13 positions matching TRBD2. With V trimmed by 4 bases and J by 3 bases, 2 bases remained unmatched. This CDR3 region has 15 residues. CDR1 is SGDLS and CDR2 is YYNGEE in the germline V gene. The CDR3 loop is CASSTTSGGTDTQYF. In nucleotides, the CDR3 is TGTGCCAGCAGCACGACTAGCGGGGGGACAGATACGCAGTATTTT.

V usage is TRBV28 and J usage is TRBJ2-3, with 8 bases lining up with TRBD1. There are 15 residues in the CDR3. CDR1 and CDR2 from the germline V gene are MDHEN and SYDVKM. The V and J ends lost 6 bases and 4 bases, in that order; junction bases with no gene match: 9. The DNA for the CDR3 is TGTGCCAGCAGCGAGTTCGGACAGGGCCCAGATACGCAGTATTTT. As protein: CASSEFGQGPDTQYF.

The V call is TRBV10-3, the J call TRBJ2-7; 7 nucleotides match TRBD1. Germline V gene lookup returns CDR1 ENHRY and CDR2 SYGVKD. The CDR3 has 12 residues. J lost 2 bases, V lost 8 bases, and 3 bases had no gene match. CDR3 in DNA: TGTGCCATCTCTCAGGGGGCCTACGAGCAGTACGTC. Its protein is CAISQGAYEQYV.

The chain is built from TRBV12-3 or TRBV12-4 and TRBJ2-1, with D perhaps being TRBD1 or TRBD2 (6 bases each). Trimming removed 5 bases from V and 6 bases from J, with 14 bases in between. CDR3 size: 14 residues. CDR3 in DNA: TGTGCCAGCAGTACCAGGGGACTTCCCAATGAGCAGTTCTTC. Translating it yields CASSTRGLPNEQFF.

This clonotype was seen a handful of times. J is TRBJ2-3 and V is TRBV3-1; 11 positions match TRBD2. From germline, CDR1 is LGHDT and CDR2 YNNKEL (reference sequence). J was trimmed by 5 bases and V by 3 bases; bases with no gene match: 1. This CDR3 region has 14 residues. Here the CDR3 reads CASSHTSGGDTQYF. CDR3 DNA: TGTGCCAGCAGCCACACTAGCGGGGGAGATACGCAGTATTTT.

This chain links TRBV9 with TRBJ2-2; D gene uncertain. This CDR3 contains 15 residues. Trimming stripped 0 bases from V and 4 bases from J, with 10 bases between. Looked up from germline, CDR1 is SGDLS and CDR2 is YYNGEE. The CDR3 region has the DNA TGTGCCAGCAGCGTAGCTCAGGTCGGCACCGGGGAGCTGTTTTTT. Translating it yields CASSVAQVGTGELFF. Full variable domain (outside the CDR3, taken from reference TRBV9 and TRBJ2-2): DSGVTQTPKHLITATGQRVTLRCSPRSGDLSVYWYQQSLDQGLQFLIQYYNGEERAKGNILERFSAQQFPDLHSELNLSSLELGDSALYFCASSVAQVGTGELFFGEGSRLTVL.

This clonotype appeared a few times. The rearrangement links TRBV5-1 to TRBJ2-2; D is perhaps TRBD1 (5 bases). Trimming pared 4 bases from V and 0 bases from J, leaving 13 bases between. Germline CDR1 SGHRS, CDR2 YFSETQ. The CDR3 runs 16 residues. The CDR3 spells CASSLRQNANTGELFF. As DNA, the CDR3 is TGCGCCAGCAGCCTCCGACAGAACGCGAACACCGGGGAGCTGTTTTTT.

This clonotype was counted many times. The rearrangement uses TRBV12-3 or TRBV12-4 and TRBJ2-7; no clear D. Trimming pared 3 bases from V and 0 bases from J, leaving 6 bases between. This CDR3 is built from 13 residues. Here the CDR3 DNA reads TGTGCCAGCAGTTTGGGAAGCTCCTACGAGCAGTACGTC. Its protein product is CASSLGSSYEQYV.

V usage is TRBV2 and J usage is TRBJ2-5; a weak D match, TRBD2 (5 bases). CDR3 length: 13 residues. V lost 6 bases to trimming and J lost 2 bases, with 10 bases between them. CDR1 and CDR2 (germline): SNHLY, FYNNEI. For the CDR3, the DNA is TGTGCCAGCAGGAGGGTATCTCAAGAGACCCAGTACTTC. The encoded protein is CASRRVSQETQYF.

DNA for the CDR3: TGTGCCAGCCGAGGGGGCCAAAGCAAAAACATTCAGTACTTC. Amino acid sequence: CASRGGQSKNIQYF. The chain uses TRBV12-3 or TRBV12-4 and TRBJ2-4; 7 nucleotides line up with TRBD1. There are 14 residues in the CDR3. V shed 8 bases and J 3 bases; nucleotides not matched to a gene: 7.

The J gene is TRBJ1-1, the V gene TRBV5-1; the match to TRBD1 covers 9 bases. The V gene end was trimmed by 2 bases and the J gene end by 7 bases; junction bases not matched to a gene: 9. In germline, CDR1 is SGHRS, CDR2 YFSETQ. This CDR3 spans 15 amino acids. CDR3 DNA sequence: TGCGCCAGCAGCTTACCGGAACAGGGGGCAGATGAAGCTTTCTTT. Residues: CASSLPEQGADEAFF.

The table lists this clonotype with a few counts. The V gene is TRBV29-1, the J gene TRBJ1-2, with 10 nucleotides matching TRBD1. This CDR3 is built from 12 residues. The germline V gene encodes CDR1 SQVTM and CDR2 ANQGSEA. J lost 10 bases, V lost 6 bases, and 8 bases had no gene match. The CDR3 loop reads CSVSGQGVDYTF. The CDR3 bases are TGCAGCGTGTCCGGACAGGGGGTCGACTACACCTTC. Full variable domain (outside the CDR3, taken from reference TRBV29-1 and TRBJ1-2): SAVISQKPSRDICQRGTSLTIQCQVDSQVTMMFWYRQQPGQSLTLIATANQGSEATYESGFVIDKFPISRPNLTFSTLTVSNMSPEDSSIYLCSVSGQGVDYTFGSGTRLTVV.

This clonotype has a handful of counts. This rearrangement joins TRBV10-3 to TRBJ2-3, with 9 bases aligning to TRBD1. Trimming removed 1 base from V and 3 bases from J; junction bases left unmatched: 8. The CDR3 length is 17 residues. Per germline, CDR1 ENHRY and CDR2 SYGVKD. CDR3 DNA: TGTGCCATCAGTGAGTTCAGGACAGGGGAGAAGACAGATACGCAGTATTTT. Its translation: CAISEFRTGEKTDTQYF.

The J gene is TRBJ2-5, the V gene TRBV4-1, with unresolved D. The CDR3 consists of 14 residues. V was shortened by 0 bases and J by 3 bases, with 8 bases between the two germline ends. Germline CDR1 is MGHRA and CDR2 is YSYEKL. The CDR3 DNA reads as TGCGCCAGCAGCCAAGATCCGGCGGAAGAGACCCAGTACTTC. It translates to CASSQDPAEETQYF.

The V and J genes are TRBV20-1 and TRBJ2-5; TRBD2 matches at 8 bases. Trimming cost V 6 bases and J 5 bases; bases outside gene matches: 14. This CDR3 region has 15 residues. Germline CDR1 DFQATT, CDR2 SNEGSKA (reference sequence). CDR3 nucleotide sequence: TGCAGTGCCCCCAGGGCGGGGGGAACCACTGAGACCCAGTACTTC. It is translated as CSAPRAGGTTETQYF.

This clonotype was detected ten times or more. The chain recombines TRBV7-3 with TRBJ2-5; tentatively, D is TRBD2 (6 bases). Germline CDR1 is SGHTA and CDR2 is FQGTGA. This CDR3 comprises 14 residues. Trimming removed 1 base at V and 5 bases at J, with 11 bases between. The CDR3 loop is CASSLNGGVETQYF. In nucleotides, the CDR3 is TGTGCCAGCAGCTTAAACGGCGGGGTCGAGACCCAGTACTTC.

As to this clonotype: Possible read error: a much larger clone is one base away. The DNA of the CDR3 is TGTGCCGGCAGCTACATCCGGGGGAGAGAGGCTACGCAGTATTTT. This encodes CAGSYIRGREATQYF. The rearrangement links TRBV7-9 to TRBJ2-3; D possibly corresponds to TRBD2 (6 bases). The CDR3 runs 15 residues. In germline, CDR1 is SEHNR, CDR2 FQNEAQ (reference sequence).